In its sample, the clone carrying this T cell receptor beta chain was seen many times. Its specificity is not known. This sample is part of a study of blood T cells in healthy people across ages. Study results and caveats: Total diversity from one million sequenced T cells was likely underestimated.

The CDR3 has 16 amino acids. V lost 0 bases, J lost 2 bases, and 14 bases lay in between. CDR1 and CDR2 from the germline V gene are SGHTS and YDEGEE. The total RNA that was extracted per sample amounted to at least 5 micrograms. For the second PCR, which ran for roughly 6 to 12 cycles, a sample-barcoded 5' primer and a J-beta primer mix were used. TCRdb independently ran MiXCR on the 5' RACE reads; one entry per CDR3 protein. The table shows roughly 900,000 distinct CDR3 sequences, with more than 25% occurring only once. The clonotype comes from a woman older than 75 in good health. This chain connects TRBV5-8 to TRBJ1-2, with D perhaps TRBD1 (6 bases). Sequenced: blood. For the CDR3, the DNA is TGTGCCAGCAGCTTGGGGACGGGGGGCTCAAACTATGGCTACACCTTC. As protein: CASSLGTGGSNYGYTF.